The TCR beta chain described here comes from a study of T cells in Graves' hyperthyroidism and ophthalmopathy. To note about this clonotype: Its antigen is currently unknown.

The TCR beta CDR3 regions underwent amplification using RNA transcripts as the source. TCR CDR3 underwent first-round RT-PCR with the HTBI primer set. Via MiXCR, TCRdb re-called the multiplex PCR reads, giving one row per CDR3 protein. The repertoire consists of around 570,000 distinct CDR3 sequences, with nearly 20% occurring once and the leading ten covering roughly 50%. V was shortened by 2 bases and J by 3 bases, with 8 bases between the two germline ends. Germline V gives CDR1 DFQATT, CDR2 SNEGSKA (reference sequence). This CDR3 has 13 amino acids. Orbital computed tomography, thyroid ultrasound, serum thyroxine and TRAb, and clinical symptoms together informed the diagnoses. PBMCs were derived from about 9.1 ml fresh peripheral blood. Study results and caveats: Within blood appeared most thyroid clonotypes that had expanded above 0.001. Researchers report that a 13 V-J model separated ophthalmopathy from stable hyperthyroidism.

Sequenced input: blood. The clonotype originates from a man aged 40-49 years with Graves' ophthalmopathy. The V and J genes are TRBV20-1 and TRBJ2-1; D not resolved. This CDR3 reads CSARSSLYNEQFF. CDR3 sequence (DNA): TGCAGTGCTAGATCCAGCCTCTACAATGAGCAGTTCTTC.